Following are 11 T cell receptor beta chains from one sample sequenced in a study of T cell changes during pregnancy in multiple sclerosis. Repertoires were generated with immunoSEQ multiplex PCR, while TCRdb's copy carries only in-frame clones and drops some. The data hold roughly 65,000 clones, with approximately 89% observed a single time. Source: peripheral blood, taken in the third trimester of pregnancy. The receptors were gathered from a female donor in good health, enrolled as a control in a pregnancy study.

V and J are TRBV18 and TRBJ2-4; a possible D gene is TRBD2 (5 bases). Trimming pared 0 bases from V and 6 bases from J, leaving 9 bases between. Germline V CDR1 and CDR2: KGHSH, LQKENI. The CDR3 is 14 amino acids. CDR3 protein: CASSPPSRGNIQYF. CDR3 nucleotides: TGTGCCAGCTCACCACCGAGTCGGGGAAACATTCAGTACTTC.

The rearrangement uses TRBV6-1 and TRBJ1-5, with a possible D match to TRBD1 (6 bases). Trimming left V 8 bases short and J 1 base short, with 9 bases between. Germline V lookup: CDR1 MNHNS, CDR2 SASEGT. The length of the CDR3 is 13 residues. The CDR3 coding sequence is TGTGCCAGCGCACAGGGAAGCAATCAGCCCCAGCATTTT. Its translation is CASAQGSNQPQHF.

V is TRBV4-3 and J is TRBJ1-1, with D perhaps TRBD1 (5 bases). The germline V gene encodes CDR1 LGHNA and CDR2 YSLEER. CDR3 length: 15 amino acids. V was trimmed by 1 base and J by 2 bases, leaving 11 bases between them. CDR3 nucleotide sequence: TGCGCCAGCAGCCAAGTGGGGGGAGGTAACACTGAAGCTTTCTTT. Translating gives CASSQVGGGNTEAFF.

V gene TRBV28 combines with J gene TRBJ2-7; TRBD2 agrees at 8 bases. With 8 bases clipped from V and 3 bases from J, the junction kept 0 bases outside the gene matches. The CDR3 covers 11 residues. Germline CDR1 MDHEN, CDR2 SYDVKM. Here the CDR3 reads CASRGGYEQYF. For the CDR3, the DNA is TGTGCCAGCCGGGGGGGCTACGAGCAGTACTTC. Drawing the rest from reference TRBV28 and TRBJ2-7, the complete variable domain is DVKVTQSSRYLVKRTGEKVFLECVQDMDHENMFWYRQDPGLGLRLIYFSYDVKMKEKGDIPEGYSVSREKKERFSLILESASTNQTSMYLCASRGGYEQYFGPGTRLTVT.

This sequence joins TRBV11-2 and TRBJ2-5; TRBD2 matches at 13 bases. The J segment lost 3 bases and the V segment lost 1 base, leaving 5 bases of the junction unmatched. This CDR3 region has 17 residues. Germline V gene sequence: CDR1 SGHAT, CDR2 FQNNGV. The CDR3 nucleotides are TGTGCCAGCAGCTTAGGAGGCGGGACTAGCGGGGAAGAGACCCAGTACTTC. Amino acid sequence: CASSLGGGTSGEETQYF. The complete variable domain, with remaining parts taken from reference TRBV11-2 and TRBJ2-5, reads EAGVAQSPRYKIIEKRQSVAFWCNPISGHATLYWYQQILGQGPKLLIQFQNNGVVDDSQLPKDRFSAERLKGVDSTLKIQPAKLEDSAVYLCASSLGGGTSGEETQYFGPGTRLLVL.

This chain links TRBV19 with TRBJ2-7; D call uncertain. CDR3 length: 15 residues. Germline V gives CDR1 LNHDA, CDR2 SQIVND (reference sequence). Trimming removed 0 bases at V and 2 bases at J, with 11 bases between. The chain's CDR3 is CASSIEGLGTYEQYF. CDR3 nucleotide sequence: TGTGCCAGTAGTATAGAGGGCTTAGGCACCTACGAGCAGTACTTC. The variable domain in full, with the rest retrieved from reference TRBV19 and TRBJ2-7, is DGGITQSPKYLFRKEGQNVTLSCEQNLNHDAMYWYRQDPGQGLRLIYYSQIVNDFQKGDIAEGYSVSREKKESFPLTVTSAQKNPTAFYLCASSIEGLGTYEQYFGPGTRLTVT.

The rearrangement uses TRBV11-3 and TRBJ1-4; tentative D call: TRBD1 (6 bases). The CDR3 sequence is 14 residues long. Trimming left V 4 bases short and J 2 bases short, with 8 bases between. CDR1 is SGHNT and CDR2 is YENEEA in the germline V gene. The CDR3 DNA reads TGTGCCAGCAGCTCGAGGGGGACTAATGAAAAACTGTTTTTT. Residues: CASSSRGTNEKLFF.

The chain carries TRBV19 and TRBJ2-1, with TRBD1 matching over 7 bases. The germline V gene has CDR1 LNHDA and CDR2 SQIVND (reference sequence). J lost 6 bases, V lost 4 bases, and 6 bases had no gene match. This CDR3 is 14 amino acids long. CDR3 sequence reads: CASSRGTVFNEQFF. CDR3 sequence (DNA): TGTGCCAGTAGTAGGGGGACAGTATTCAATGAGCAGTTCTTC.

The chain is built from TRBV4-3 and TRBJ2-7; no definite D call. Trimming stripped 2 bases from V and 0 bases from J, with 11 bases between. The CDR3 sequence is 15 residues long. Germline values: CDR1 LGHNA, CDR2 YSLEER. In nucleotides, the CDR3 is TGCGCCAGCAGCCAATCCCCGTCGAGCTCCTACGAGCAGTACTTC. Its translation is CASSQSPSSSYEQYF.

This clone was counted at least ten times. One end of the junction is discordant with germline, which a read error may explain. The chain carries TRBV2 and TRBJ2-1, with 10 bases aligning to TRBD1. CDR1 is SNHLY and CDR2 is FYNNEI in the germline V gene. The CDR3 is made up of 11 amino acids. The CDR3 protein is CASSAGTGDLF. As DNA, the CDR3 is TGTGCCAGCAGCGCCGGGACAGGGGACCTCTTC.

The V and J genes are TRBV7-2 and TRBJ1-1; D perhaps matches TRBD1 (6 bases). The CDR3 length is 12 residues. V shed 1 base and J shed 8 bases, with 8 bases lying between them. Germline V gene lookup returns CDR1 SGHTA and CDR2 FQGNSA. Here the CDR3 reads CASSLGTAEAFF. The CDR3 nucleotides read TGTGCCAGCAGCTTAGGGACAGCGGAAGCTTTCTTT. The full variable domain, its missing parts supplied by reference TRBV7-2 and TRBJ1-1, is GAGVSQSPSNKVTEKGKDVELRCDPISGHTALYWYRQSLGQGLEFLIYFQGNSAPDKSGLPSDRFSAERTGGSVSTLTIQRTQQEDSAVYLCASSLGTAEAFFGQGTRLTVV.